The rows below give T cell receptor beta chains drawn from one sample of a study of blood T cells in healthy people across ages. TCRdb re-called the 5' RACE reads through MiXCR, storing one row per CDR3 protein. The data show about 640,000 distinct CDR3 sequences, with about 43% seen just once and around 32% held by the top ten. What was sequenced was blood. The receptors were sampled from an older man in good health. Each CDR3 is given with its conserved first and last residue. The order of the fields is V gene, clone size, D gene, J gene, CDR3 protein, CDR3 DNA. A D gene is named only where the DNA matches it firmly. Clone sizes are given selectively: once, few, many, or a class where the clone is expanded.

TRBV7-7	few	-	TRBJ2-3	CASSLAETDTQYF	TGTGCCAGCAGCTTAGCGGAGACAGATACGCAGTATTTT
TRBV6-2/TRBV6-3	-	-	TRBJ1-2	CASSLERSTNYGYTF	TGTGCCAGCTCTCTCGAGAGATCAACTAACTATGGCTACACCTTC
TRBV6-6	-	-	TRBJ2-7	CASSYRVDEQYF	TGTGCCAGCAGTTACAGGGTGGACGAGCAGTACTTC
TRBV14	few	TRBD1	TRBJ1-2	CASSQVPPGQLYGYTF	TGTGCCAGCAGCCAAGTCCCCCCGGGACAGCTTTATGGCTACACCTTC
TRBV20-1	few	-	TRBJ2-7	CSASAGQFSEAYEQYF	TGCAGTGCTTCAGCCGGACAGTTCTCCGAGGCCTACGAGCAGTACTTC
TRBV6-2/TRBV6-3	few	TRBD2	TRBJ2-4	CASSYLASGVNIQYF	TGTGCCAGCAGTTACCTTGCTAGCGGGGTAAACATTCAGTACTTC
TRBV20-1	-	-	TRBJ1-3	CSARAGGGGNTIYF	TGCAGTGCTAGAGCGGGAGGCGGCGGAAACACCATATATTTT
TRBV6-2/TRBV6-3	-	-	TRBJ2-3	CASSSPGFQTQYF	TGTGCCAGCAGCTCACCCGGGTTCCAAACGCAGTATTTT
TRBV9	-	-	TRBJ2-7	CASSVADERGGEQYF	TGTGCCAGCAGCGTAGCTGATGAGAGAGGGGGCGAGCAGTACTTC
TRBV7-9	-	TRBD2	TRBJ2-5	CASSSGLAGANQETQYF	TGTGCCAGCAGTTCGGGACTAGCGGGAGCAAATCAAGAGACCCAGTACTTC
TRBV6-6	many	TRBD1	TRBJ2-7	CASREGTGASYEQYF	TGTGCCAGCAGGGAAGGGACAGGAGCTTCCTACGAGCAGTACTTC
TRBV29-1	many	-	TRBJ2-2	CSVVVEGAGAGELFF	TGCAGCGTTGTCGTGGAGGGGGCTGGGGCCGGGGAGCTGTTTTTT
TRBV12-3/TRBV12-4	-	TRBD1	TRBJ2-1	CASSPTGARSANEQFF	TGTGCCAGCAGTCCTACAGGGGCGAGGTCGGCCAATGAGCAGTTCTTC
TRBV27	few	TRBD1	TRBJ2-6	CASSLSGTGGLGANVLTF	TGTGCCAGCAGTTTAAGTGGGACAGGGGGCTTAGGGGCCAACGTCCTGACTTTC
TRBV4-1	-	-	TRBJ2-2	CASSQDRTNTGELFF	TGCGCCAGCAGCCAAGACCGGACGAACACCGGGGAGCTGTTTTTT
TRBV9	-	-	TRBJ2-1	CASSAGLGVREQFF	TGTGCCAGCAGCGCGGGACTGGGGGTAAGAGAGCAGTTCTTC
TRBV7-2	-	TRBD2	TRBJ2-3	CASSLPERGADTQYF	TGTGCCAGCAGCTTGCCCGAGCGGGGTGCAGATACGCAGTATTTT
TRBV29-1	many	TRBD1	TRBJ2-7	CSVVDRGRIYEQYF	TGCAGCGTGGTGGACAGGGGGCGAATCTACGAGCAGTACTTC
TRBV10-3	many	-	TRBJ2-7	CAISETVLPSYEQYF	TGTGCCATCAGTGAGACAGTCCTACCTTCCTACGAGCAGTACTTC
TRBV5-1	many	TRBD2	TRBJ2-3	CASSLSAGGPDTQYF	TGCGCCAGCAGCTTGTCTGCGGGGGGTCCAGATACGCAGTATTTT
TRBV7-2	-	-	TRBJ2-1	CASSTTGIGEQFF	TGTGCCAGCAGCACTACAGGGATCGGTGAGCAGTTCTTC
TRBV7-2	-	-	TRBJ2-7	CASSLTVDEQYF	TGTGCCAGCAGCTTAACTGTCGATGAGCAGTACTTC
TRBV11-3	few	TRBD2	TRBJ2-1	CASSLDRGGLAGVGEQFF	TGTGCCAGCAGCTTAGATCGGGGAGGACTAGCGGGAGTAGGTGAGCAGTTCTTC
TRBV7-9	few	-	TRBJ1-2	CASSLSGEVLYGYTF	TGTGCCAGCAGCCTAAGTGGGGAGGTCCTTTATGGCTACACCTTC
TRBV28	few	-	TRBJ1-5	CASRGTDPNQPQHF	TGTGCCAGCAGAGGGACCGACCCCAATCAGCCCCAGCATTTT
TRBV4-3	few	-	TRBJ1-2	CASSPTRGTNYGYTF	TGCGCCAGCAGCCCAACTAGGGGGACCAACTATGGCTACACCTTC
TRBV23-1	-	-	TRBJ2-3	CASSQSRLPSQNGDTQYF	TGCGCCAGCAGTCAATCACGGCTACCGAGCCAAAACGGAGATACGCAGTATTTT
TRBV28	many	TRBD1	TRBJ2-1	CASNLGQGYNEQFF	TGTGCCAGCAATTTGGGACAGGGGTACAATGAGCAGTTCTTC
TRBV4-3	once	TRBD2	TRBJ2-7	CASSQDRLAGGEQYF	TGCGCCAGCAGCCAAGATAGGCTAGCGGGAGGCGAGCAGTACTTC
TRBV6-5	-	-	TRBJ2-7	CASSLDGFSYEQYF	TGTGCCAGCAGCCTCGACGGATTCTCCTACGAGCAGTACTTC
TRBV24-1	few	-	TRBJ2-7	CATPDERTEFPYEQYF	TGTGCCACCCCGGACGAACGGACAGAATTTCCCTACGAGCAGTACTTC
TRBV18	few	TRBD2	TRBJ2-5	CASSLGLAEQETQYF	TGTGCCAGCTCCTTAGGACTAGCGGAACAAGAGACCCAGTACTTC
TRBV6-2/TRBV6-3	-	TRBD1	TRBJ1-2	CASSADRIGGYTF	TGTGCCAGCAGTGCGGACAGGATAGGTGGCTACACCTTC
TRBV3-1	many	TRBD1	TRBJ2-3	CASSIRTGGTDTQYF	TGTGCCAGCAGCATCCGGACAGGGGGTACAGATACGCAGTATTTT
TRBV3-1	-	TRBD1	TRBJ2-4	CASSHRDRGKRIQYF	TGTGCCAGCAGCCATCGGGACAGGGGAAAGCGCATTCAGTACTTC
TRBV20-1	-	TRBD2	TRBJ2-1	CSANLAGPYNEQFF	TGCAGTGCTAACCTAGCGGGGCCCTACAATGAGCAGTTCTTC
TRBV20-1	few	TRBD1	TRBJ1-2	CSASSGTGVGYGYTF	TGCAGTGCTAGCTCCGGGACAGGGGTAGGGTATGGCTACACCTTC
TRBV5-1	-	-	TRBJ2-5	CASSLARGPRETQYF	TGCGCCAGCAGCTTGGCCCGGGGGCCTCGAGAGACCCAGTACTTC
TRBV29-1	-	-	TRBJ2-5	CSVEDPVGETQYF	TGCAGCGTTGAAGATCCTGTCGGAGAGACCCAGTACTTC
TRBV18	-	-	TRBJ2-1	CASSQSQGINEQFF	TGTGCCAGCTCACAATCTCAGGGAATCAATGAGCAGTTCTTC
TRBV27	-	TRBD2	TRBJ2-1	CASGGLAGVYNEQFF	TGTGCCAGCGGAGGACTAGCGGGGGTATACAATGAGCAGTTCTTC
TRBV5-1	few	-	TRBJ1-5	CASSPAGYSNQPQHF	TGCGCCAGCAGCCCGGCTGGATATAGCAATCAGCCCCAGCATTTT
TRBV2	-	-	TRBJ1-1	CASNGAPLPESEAFF	TGTGCCAGCAATGGGGCACCGCTCCCGGAGAGTGAAGCTTTCTTT
TRBV3-1	few	-	TRBJ2-5	CASSPTGSWETQYF	TGTGCCAGCAGCCCTACAGGGTCTTGGGAGACCCAGTACTTC
TRBV6-5	many	-	TRBJ2-2	CASSFFSRVSGELFF	TGTGCCAGCAGTTTCTTCTCTCGGGTCTCCGGGGAGCTGTTTTTT
TRBV11-3	-	-	TRBJ2-7	CASSSPGGDRPYEQYF	TGTGCCAGCAGCTCCCCTGGAGGGGACAGACCCTACGAGCAGTACTTC
TRBV20-1	few	-	TRBJ1-2	CSARDPRLYGYTF	TGCAGTGCTAGAGATCCCCGGCTCTATGGCTACACCTTC
TRBV5-1	few	TRBD2	TRBJ2-3	CASSWTSGGNTDTQYF	TGCGCCAGCAGCTGGACTAGCGGGGGAAACACAGATACGCAGTATTTT
TRBV4-3	-	-	TRBJ2-6	CASSQDEGFGANVLTF	TGCGCCAGCAGCCAAGATGAGGGGTTCGGGGCCAACGTCCTGACTTTC
TRBV6-5	-	TRBD1	TRBJ2-7	CASSYADRGRYEQYF	TGTGCCAGCAGTTACGCGGACAGGGGGCGGTACGAGCAGTACTTC
TRBV6-1	few	-	TRBJ2-3	CASSEETTGTDTQYF	TGTGCCAGCAGTGAAGAAACCACGGGCACAGATACGCAGTATTTT
TRBV24-1	few	TRBD2	TRBJ2-3	CATSDYTSGGRETQYF	TGTGCCACCAGTGATTATACTAGCGGGGGGCGGGAGACGCAGTATTTT
TRBV6-4	many	-	TRBJ2-1	CASSAGRSSYNEQFF	TGTGCCAGCAGTGCCGGTCGGAGCTCCTACAATGAGCAGTTCTTC
TRBV4-2	few	-	TRBJ1-6	CASSQKGSTIQDNSPLHF	TGTGCCAGCAGCCAAAAGGGCTCGACAATTCAAGATAATTCACCCCTCCACTTT
TRBV12-3/TRBV12-4	-	-	TRBJ2-3	CASSPAGTITDTQYF	TGTGCCAGCAGTCCGGCCGGGACCATCACAGATACGCAGTATTTT
TRBV7-3	-	-	TRBJ2-1	CASGINRDNNEQFF	TGTGCCAGCGGCATCAACAGAGATAACAATGAGCAGTTCTTC
TRBV5-1	many	TRBD2	TRBJ2-1	CASSTSGSSYNEQFF	TGCGCCAGCAGCACTAGCGGTAGCTCCTACAATGAGCAGTTCTTC